This T cell receptor (beta chain) came from a study of blood T cell repertoires in COVID-19. Study information: The United States, Italy and Spain supplied acute and convalescent COVID-19 samples. Sources were T cells, B-cell-depleted T cells, or PBMCs; the material itself was cDNA or gDNA.

CDR3 length: 14 amino acids. Germline-derived CDR1 and CDR2 are MNHEY and SVGEGT. The junction had 9 bases not matched to a gene; V was cut back by 6 bases and J by 6 bases. As originally analysed: Amplification of reference gene primers was used by the study to estimate nucleated cell counts. Only in-frame clones appear in the TCRdb table, and some are missing; sequencing was by immunoSEQ multiplex PCR. D and trimming were read from the DNA, whereas the V and J calls and clone size are those reported in that table. This sample carries 190,000 or so clones, 87% of them seen once, and the ten largest clones take over 0.7%.

This sequence was found in a woman under 30 who had recovered from COVID-19. The sample was peripheral blood. The chain employs TRBV6-2 or TRBV6-3 and TRBJ2-3, with 7 bases that match TRBD2. The chain's CDR3 is CASSRGGGSDTQYF. The CDR3, as DNA: TGTGCCAGCAGCCGTGGGGGGGGATCCGATACGCAGTATTTT.